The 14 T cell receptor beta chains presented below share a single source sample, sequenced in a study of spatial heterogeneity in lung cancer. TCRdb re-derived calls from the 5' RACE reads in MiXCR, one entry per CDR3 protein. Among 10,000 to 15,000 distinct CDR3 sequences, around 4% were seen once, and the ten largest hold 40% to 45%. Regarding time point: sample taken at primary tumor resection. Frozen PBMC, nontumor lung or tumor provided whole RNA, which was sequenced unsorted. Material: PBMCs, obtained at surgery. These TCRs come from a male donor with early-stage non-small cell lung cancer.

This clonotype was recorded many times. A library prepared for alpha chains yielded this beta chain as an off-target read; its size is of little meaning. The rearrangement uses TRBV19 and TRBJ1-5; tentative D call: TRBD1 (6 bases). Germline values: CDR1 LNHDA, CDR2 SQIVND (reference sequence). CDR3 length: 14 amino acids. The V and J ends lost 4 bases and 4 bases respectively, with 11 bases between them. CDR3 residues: CASSKGDINQPQHF. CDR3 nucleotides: TGTGCCAGTAGTAAGGGGGACATAAATCAGCCCCAGCATTTT. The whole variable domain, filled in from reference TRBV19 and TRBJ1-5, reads DGGITQSPKYLFRKEGQNVTLSCEQNLNHDAMYWYRQDPGQGLRLIYYSQIVNDFQKGDIAEGYSVSREKKESFPLTVTSAQKNPTAFYLCASSKGDINQPQHFGDGTRLSIL.

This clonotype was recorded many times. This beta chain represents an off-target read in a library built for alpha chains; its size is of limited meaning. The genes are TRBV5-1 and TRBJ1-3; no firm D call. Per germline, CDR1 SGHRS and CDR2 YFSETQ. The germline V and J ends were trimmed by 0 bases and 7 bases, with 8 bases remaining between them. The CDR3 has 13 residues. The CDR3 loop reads CASSLGGMNTIYF. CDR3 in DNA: TGCGCCAGCAGCTTGGGGGGTATGAACACCATATATTTT.

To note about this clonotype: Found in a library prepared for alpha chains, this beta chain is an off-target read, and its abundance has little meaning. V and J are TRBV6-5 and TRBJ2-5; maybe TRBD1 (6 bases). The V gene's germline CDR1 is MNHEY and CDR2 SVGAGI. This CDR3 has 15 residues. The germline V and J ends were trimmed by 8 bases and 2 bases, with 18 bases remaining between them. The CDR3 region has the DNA TGTGCCAGCGGTCGTGGGGGCGGAGATCAAGAGACCCAGTACTTC. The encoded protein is CASGRGGGDQETQYF.

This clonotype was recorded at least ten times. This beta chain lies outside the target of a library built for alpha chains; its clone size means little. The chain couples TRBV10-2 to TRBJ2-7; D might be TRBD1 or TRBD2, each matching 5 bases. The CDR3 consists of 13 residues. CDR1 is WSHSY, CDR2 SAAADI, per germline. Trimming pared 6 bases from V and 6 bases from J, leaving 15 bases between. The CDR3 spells CASRIRDGSEQYF. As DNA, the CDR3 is TGCGCCAGCAGAATCAGGGACGGCTCCGAGCAGTACTTC.

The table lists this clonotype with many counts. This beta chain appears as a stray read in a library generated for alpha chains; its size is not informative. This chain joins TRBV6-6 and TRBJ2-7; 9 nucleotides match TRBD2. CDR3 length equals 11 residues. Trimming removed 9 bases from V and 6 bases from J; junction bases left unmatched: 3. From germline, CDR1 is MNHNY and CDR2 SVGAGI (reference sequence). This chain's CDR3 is CASEAGGEQYF. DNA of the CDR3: TGTGCCAGTGAAGCGGGAGGCGAGCAGTACTTC.

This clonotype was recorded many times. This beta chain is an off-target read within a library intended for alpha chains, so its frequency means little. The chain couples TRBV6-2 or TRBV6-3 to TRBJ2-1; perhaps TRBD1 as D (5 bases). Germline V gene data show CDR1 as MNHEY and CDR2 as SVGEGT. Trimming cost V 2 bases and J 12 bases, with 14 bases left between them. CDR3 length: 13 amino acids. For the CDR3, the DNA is TGTGCCAGCAGTTACACAGGTCGACCAGGGCAGTTCTTC. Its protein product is CASSYTGRPGQFF.

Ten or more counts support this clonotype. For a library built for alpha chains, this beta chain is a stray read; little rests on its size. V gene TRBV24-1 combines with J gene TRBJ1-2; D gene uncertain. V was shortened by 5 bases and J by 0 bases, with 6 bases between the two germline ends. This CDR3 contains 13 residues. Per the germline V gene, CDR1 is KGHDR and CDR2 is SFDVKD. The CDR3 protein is CATSVMPNYGYTF. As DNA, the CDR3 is TGTGCCACCAGTGTGATGCCTAACTATGGCTACACCTTC.

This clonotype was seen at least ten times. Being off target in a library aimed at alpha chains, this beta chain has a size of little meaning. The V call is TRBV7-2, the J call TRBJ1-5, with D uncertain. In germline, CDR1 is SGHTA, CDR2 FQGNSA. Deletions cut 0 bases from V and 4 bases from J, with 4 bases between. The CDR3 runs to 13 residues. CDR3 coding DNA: TGTGCCAGCAGCTTAGCGCGGAATCAGCCCCAGCATTTT. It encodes CASSLARNQPQHF.

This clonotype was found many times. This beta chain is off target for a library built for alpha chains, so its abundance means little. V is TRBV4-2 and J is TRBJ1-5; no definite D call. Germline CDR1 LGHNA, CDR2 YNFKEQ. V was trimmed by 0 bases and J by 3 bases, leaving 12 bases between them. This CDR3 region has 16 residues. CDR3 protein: CASSQDTGRVNQPQHF. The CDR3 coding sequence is TGTGCCAGCAGCCAAGATACGGGGAGGGTCAATCAGCCCCAGCATTTT.

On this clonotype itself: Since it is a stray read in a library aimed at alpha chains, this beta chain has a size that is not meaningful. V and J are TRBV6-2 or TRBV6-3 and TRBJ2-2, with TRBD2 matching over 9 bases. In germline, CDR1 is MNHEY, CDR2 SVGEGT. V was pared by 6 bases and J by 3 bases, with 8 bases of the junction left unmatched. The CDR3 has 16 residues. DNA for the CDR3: TGTGCCAGCAGCCCAGCGGGGGGTTCGGACACCGGGGAGCTGTTTTTT. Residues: CASSPAGGSDTGELFF.

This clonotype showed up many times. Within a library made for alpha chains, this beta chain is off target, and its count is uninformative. The CDR3 DNA sequence: TGTGCCAGCAGCTTAGACAGAATCTCTGGAAACACCATATATTTT. Translated, it gives CASSLDRISGNTIYF. The chain carries TRBV7-6 and TRBJ1-3; no reliable D call. This CDR3 contains 15 residues. Germline CDR1 SGHVS, CDR2 FNYEAQ. The germline V and J ends were trimmed by 1 base and 0 bases, with 7 bases remaining between them.

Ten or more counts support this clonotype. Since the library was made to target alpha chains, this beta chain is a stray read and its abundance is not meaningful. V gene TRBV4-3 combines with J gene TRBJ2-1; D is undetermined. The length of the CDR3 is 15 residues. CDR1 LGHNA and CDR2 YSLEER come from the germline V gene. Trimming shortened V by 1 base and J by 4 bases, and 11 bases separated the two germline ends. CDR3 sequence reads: CASSQVPGSYNEQFF. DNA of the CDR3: TGCGCCAGCAGCCAAGTCCCCGGATCATACAATGAGCAGTTCTTC.

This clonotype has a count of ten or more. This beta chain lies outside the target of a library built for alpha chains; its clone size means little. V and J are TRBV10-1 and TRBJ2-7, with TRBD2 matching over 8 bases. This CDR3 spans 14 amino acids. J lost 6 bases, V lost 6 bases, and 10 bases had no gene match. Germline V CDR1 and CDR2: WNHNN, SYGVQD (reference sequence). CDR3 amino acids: CASSRAGGRGEQYF. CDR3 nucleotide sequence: TGCGCCAGCAGCCGGGCGGGAGGCCGGGGCGAGCAGTACTTC.

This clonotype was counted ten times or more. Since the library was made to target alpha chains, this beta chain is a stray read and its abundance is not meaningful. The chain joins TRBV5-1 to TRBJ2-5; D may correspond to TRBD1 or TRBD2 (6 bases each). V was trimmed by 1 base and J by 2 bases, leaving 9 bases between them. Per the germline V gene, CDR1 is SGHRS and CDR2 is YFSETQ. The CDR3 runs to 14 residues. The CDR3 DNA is TGCGCCAGCAGCTTGATAGGGGGGCAAGAGACCCAGTACTTC. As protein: CASSLIGGQETQYF.